Detailed here is one T cell receptor beta chain. Per germline, CDR1 KGHSH and CDR2 LQKENI. V dropped 2 bases and J dropped 7; count of bases not matched to a gene: 17. The length of the CDR3 is 19 residues. The data were taken from a study of blood T cell repertoires in COVID-19. Across the whole study: Acute-phase and convalescent COVID-19 samples originated in the United States, Italy and Spain. From T cells, B-cell-depleted T cells, or PBMCs came the material, which was cDNA or gDNA.

As originally analysed: Reference gene primer amplification yielded estimated nucleated cell counts. Method: immunoSEQ multiplex PCR; TCRdb's copy keeps in-frame clones and lacks some. The D gene and trimming were derived from the DNA, and the V and J assignments and clone size from that table. The data show approximately 35,000 clones, about 86% seen once. The genes are TRBV18 and TRBJ2-1; the match to TRBD2 covers 10 bases. The sequenced sample was peripheral blood. The origin of this receptor is a human donor in a cohort sampled during active COVID-19. CDR3 nucleotides: TGTGCCAGCTCACCAAATACTAGCGGGACGACCGAATGGAGGAATGAGCAGTTCTTC. Translating it yields CASSPNTSGTTEWRNEQFF.